Shown below are 32 T cell receptor beta chains from a single sample sequenced in a study of T cell changes during pregnancy in multiple sclerosis. Repertoires were generated with immunoSEQ multiplex PCR, while TCRdb's copy carries only in-frame clones and drops some. This sample carries about 48,000 clones, roughly 92% of them seen once, and the ten largest clones take over 0.85%. The sequencing here drew on CD4+ T cells from peripheral blood mononuclear cells, taken in the second trimester of pregnancy. The receptors derive from a female donor in good health, enrolled as a control in a pregnancy study.

The J gene is TRBJ2-7, the V gene TRBV7-3; a weak D match, TRBD1 (6 bases). V gave up 3 bases and J gave up 1 base, with 10 bases separating them. The CDR3 runs to 14 residues. Germline V lookup: CDR1 SGHTA, CDR2 FQGTGA. CDR3 in DNA: TGTGCCAGCAGCTTCAGACAGGCTTCCTACGAGCAGTACTTC. Its translation: CASSFRQASYEQYF. The variable domain in full, with the rest retrieved from reference TRBV7-3 and TRBJ2-7, is GAGVSQTPSNKVTEKGKYVELRCDPISGHTALYWYRQSLGQGPEFLIYFQGTGAADDSGLPNDRFFAVRPEGSVSTLKIQRTERGDSAVYLCASSFRQASYEQYFGPGTRLTVT.

The gene calls are TRBV18 and TRBJ2-5; 9 bases match TRBD1. In germline, CDR1 is KGHSH, CDR2 LQKENI. This CDR3 is built from 15 residues. The V and J ends lost 9 bases and 0 bases, in that order; junction bases with no gene match: 8. The CDR3 sequence is CASQGQGGDQETQYF. CDR3 DNA sequence: TGTGCCAGTCAGGGACAGGGAGGAGACCAAGAGACCCAGTACTTC.

In this sample, this clone turned up a few times. This chain links TRBV6-1 with TRBJ2-1; the D is unclear. CDR3 length: 12 residues. The germline V gene has CDR1 MNHNS and CDR2 SASEGT. The ends were cut back, 2 bases at V and 12 bases at J, with 11 bases in the middle. The CDR3 is CASSETGARQFF. CDR3 nucleotides: TGTGCCAGCAGTGAAACGGGTGCACGGCAGTTCTTC.

Turning to this clone: Likely a read error: the CDR3 ends without its conserved phenylalanine or tryptophan. It is unclear where the CDR3 begins or ends on the DNA, so no DNA is shown, and the CDR3 is as TCRdb lists it. The chain joins TRBV21-1 to TRBJ2-7; whether TRBD1, the table's D call, matches the DNA was not checked. TRBV21-1 represents a pseudogene. The CDR3 spans 10 residues, counting both ends. CDR3 amino acids: CASSYEQDRG.

V and J are TRBV13 and TRBJ2-2, with 8 bases lining up with TRBD2. V was pared by 5 bases and J by 7 bases, with 18 bases of the junction left unmatched. CDR1 is PRHDT and CDR2 is FYEKMQ in the germline V gene (reference sequence). This CDR3 is built from 18 residues. The CDR3, as DNA: TGTGCCAGCAGCCGACGAGCGGGGAGCGGGAGATTCGACGGGGAGCTGTTTTTT. Its protein product is CASSRRAGSGRFDGELFF.

In nucleotides, the CDR3 is TGTGCCAGCAGCCTACGGGACACCGAAACCGGGGAGCTGTTTTTT. This translates into CASSLRDTETGELFF. The chain uses TRBV5-5 and TRBJ2-2, with D maybe TRBD1 (6 bases). This CDR3 is 15 amino acids long. From germline, CDR1 is SGHKS and CDR2 YYEKEE (reference sequence). Trimming stripped 4 bases from V and 5 bases from J, with 15 bases between.

V gene TRBV28 combines with J gene TRBJ1-3; possibly TRBD1 for D (5 bases). Germline V gene sequence: CDR1 MDHEN, CDR2 SYDVKM. This CDR3 spans 12 amino acids. V gave up 6 bases and J gave up 3 bases, with 6 bases separating them. CDR3 loop: CASRTVGNTIYF. The CDR3 DNA sequence: TGTGCCAGCAGGACAGTTGGAAACACCATATATTTT.

This clone was recorded once. The J gene is TRBJ2-6, the V gene TRBV28; weak D call: TRBD1 (7 bases). Between the trimmed V and J ends, which lost 5 bases and 4 bases, there was a span of 21 bases. This CDR3 spans 18 amino acids. Germline CDR1 is MDHEN and CDR2 is SYDVKM. Here the CDR3 DNA reads TGTGCCAGCAGTCCAGGGTCCAGGGGGGTGGGAGGGGCCAACGTCCTGACTTTC. Translated, it gives CASSPGSRGVGGANVLTF.

The chain has TRBV6-5 and TRBJ2-5, with 8 positions matching TRBD1. Losses at the gene ends were 6 bases for V and 9 bases for J; bases not matched to a gene: 12. The CDR3 runs 14 residues. Looked up from germline, CDR1 is MNHEY and CDR2 is SVGAGI. CDR3 sequence reads: CASSPQGAVEAQYF. The CDR3 bases are TGTGCCAGCAGCCCCCAGGGGGCAGTGGAGGCCCAGTACTTC.

The CDR3 DNA reads as TGTGCCAGCAGCTTTGGGGGGAGTCGCACCGGGGAGCTGTTTTTT. Encoded protein: CASSFGGSRTGELFF. This chain links TRBV5-6 with TRBJ2-2, with D maybe TRBD2 (6 bases). V was cut by 2 bases and J by 4 bases, with 12 bases left in between. The germline V gene encodes CDR1 SGHDT and CDR2 YYEEEE. This CDR3 region has 15 residues.

The rearrangement uses TRBV7-2 and TRBJ2-3; 8 nucleotides match TRBD2. V was clipped by 2 bases and J by 6 bases; unmatched bases: 7. CDR1 and CDR2 from the germline V gene are SGHTA and FQGNSA. The CDR3 has 15 residues. CDR3 nucleotide sequence: TGTGCCAGCAGCTTATTGGCTAGCGGGTCGGATACGCAGTATTTT. Its protein is CASSLLASGSDTQYF.

The CDR3 protein is CASSGVAGPDEQFF. The CDR3 region has the DNA TGTGCCAGCAGCGGGGTAGCGGGGCCAGATGAGCAGTTCTTC. This chain links TRBV5-4 with TRBJ2-1; 8 bases align to TRBD2. The CDR3 runs 14 residues. V dropped 4 bases and J dropped 8; count of bases not matched to a gene: 8. Looked up from germline, CDR1 is SGHNT and CDR2 is YYREEE (reference sequence).

V and J are TRBV29-1 and TRBJ2-1, with TRBD2 matching over 7 bases. V lost 2 bases and J lost 6; bases outside the gene matches: 10. The CDR3 length is 15 residues. Germline V gives CDR1 SQVTM, CDR2 ANQGSEA. The CDR3 sequence: CSVEPLTGGRNEQFF. The CDR3 DNA is TGCAGCGTTGAACCCCTCACGGGAGGTCGCAATGAGCAGTTCTTC.

The chain uses TRBV5-6 and TRBJ1-6; tentative D call: TRBD1 (6 bases). Germline-derived CDR1 and CDR2 are SGHDT and YYEEEE. The CDR3 runs to 14 residues. V was trimmed by 0 bases and J by 10 bases, leaving 11 bases between them. CDR3 region: CASSLGRGISPLHF. The CDR3 DNA reads as TGTGCCAGCAGCTTGGGCAGGGGTATATCACCCCTCCACTTT.

V is TRBV25-1 and J is TRBJ2-5; the match to TRBD2 covers 10 bases. Trimming took 0 bases from V and 2 from J; bases not matched to a gene: 6. The CDR3 totals 17 residues. The germline CDR1 and CDR2 sequences are MGHDK and SYGVNS. The CDR3 DNA is TGTGCCAGCAGTGAATATGGCCGAGCGGGGGGGCAAGAGACCCAGTACTTC. Amino acids: CASSEYGRAGGQETQYF.

J is TRBJ2-3 and V is TRBV30; TRBD1 agrees at 8 bases. Trimming removed 4 bases from V and 1 base from J; junction bases left unmatched: 1. CDR3 size: 13 residues. Germline V gene sequence: CDR1 GTSNPN, CDR2 SVGIG (reference sequence). CDR3 sequence reads: CAWNRGGTDTQYF. CDR3 DNA: TGTGCCTGGAACAGGGGGGGCACAGATACGCAGTATTTT.

The chain joins TRBV6-5 to TRBJ1-1; D is unclear. V lost 6 bases and J 6 bases, leaving 8 bases between the germline ends. The CDR3 consists of 11 residues. Germline V CDR1 and CDR2: MNHEY, SVGAGI. Here the CDR3 reads CASSREAEAFF. The CDR3 nucleotides read TGTGCCAGCAGCCGGGAGGCTGAAGCTTTCTTT.

This clone was seen a few times. This rearrangement joins TRBV6-5 to TRBJ1-1; D ambiguous. Germline V gives CDR1 MNHEY, CDR2 SVGAGI. V was trimmed by 7 bases and J by 7 bases, leaving 10 bases between them. This CDR3 comprises 11 residues. DNA for the CDR3: TGTGCCAGCATTTGGGCAGATGAAGCTTTCTTT. This gives the protein CASIWADEAFF.

This chain uses TRBV10-3 with TRBJ2-2; 12 bases are a match to TRBD1. Germline lookup yields CDR1 ENHRY and CDR2 SYGVKD. The CDR3 runs to 15 residues. Trimming at V came to 6 bases and at J to 7 bases, leaving 6 bases not matched to a gene. The CDR3 spells CAIRPGQGADGELFF. The CDR3 DNA reads TGTGCCATCAGACCGGGACAGGGGGCTGACGGGGAGCTGTTTTTT.

The chain links TRBV2 to TRBJ2-7; a weak D match, TRBD1 (5 bases). The germline CDR1 and CDR2 sequences are SNHLY and FYNNEI. The length of the CDR3 is 13 residues. Trimming shortened V by 5 bases and J by 9 bases, and 17 bases separated the two germline ends. The CDR3 here is CASSRAGQLTQYF. In DNA, the CDR3 is TGTGCCAGCAGTCGGGCAGGGCAGCTGACGCAGTACTTC.

This chain connects TRBV5-1 to TRBJ1-2, with D uncertain. Trimming took 2 bases from V and 4 from J, leaving 15 bases between them. The CDR3 is 15 residues long. CDR1 is SGHRS and CDR2 is YFSETQ in the germline V gene. CDR3 DNA: TGCGCCAGCAGCTTCGTACCCGGTAGCACCTATGGCTACACCTTC. This gives the protein CASSFVPGSTYGYTF. Together with reference TRBV5-1 and TRBJ1-2, the CDR3 gives the full variable domain: KAGVTQTPRYLIKTRGQQVTLSCSPISGHRSVSWYQQTPGQGLQFLFEYFSETQRNKGNFPGRFSGRQFSNSRSEMNVSTLELGDSALYLCASSFVPGSTYGYTFGSGTRLTVV.

The V and J genes are TRBV28 and TRBJ2-7; 9 nucleotides line up with TRBD2. The CDR3 runs 20 residues. Trimming took 4 bases from V and 2 from J; bases not matched to a gene: 21. Germline CDR1 reads MDHEN; CDR2 reads SYDVKM. The CDR3 spells CASSSNIGSGSGSAPYEQYF. The DNA of the CDR3 is TGTGCCAGCAGTTCCAACATCGGTTCGGGTAGCGGGAGTGCACCCTACGAGCAGTACTTC.

The chain employs TRBV13 and TRBJ2-4; D is possibly TRBD2 (5 bases). V was trimmed by 5 bases and J by 0 bases, leaving 17 bases between them. The germline gives CDR1 PRHDT, CDR2 FYEKMQ (reference sequence). The CDR3 covers 17 residues. CDR3 residues: CASSRGSGREAKNIQYF. In DNA, the CDR3 is TGTGCCAGCAGCCGGGGAAGCGGTAGGGAAGCCAAAAACATTCAGTACTTC.

The chain combines TRBV9 with TRBJ2-2, with a possible D match to TRBD2 (6 bases). The CDR3 is 18 amino acids. V dropped 2 bases and J dropped 4 bases, with 21 bases sitting between them. Germline V gene data show CDR1 as SGDLS and CDR2 as YYNGEE. CDR3 nucleotides: TGTGCCAGCAGCGTCCCCCGGGGAGGTAGGGTAGGCACCGGGGAGCTGTTTTTT. This gives the protein CASSVPRGGRVGTGELFF.

V is TRBV19 and J is TRBJ2-7, with 8 bases lining up with TRBD1. Germline-derived CDR1 and CDR2 are LNHDA and SQIVND (reference sequence). Trimming cost V 5 bases and J 5 bases; bases outside gene matches: 14. CDR3 length: 16 amino acids. CDR3 amino acids: CASSPPPRQGTHEQYF. Written as DNA, the CDR3 is TGTGCCAGTAGTCCGCCCCCAAGACAGGGGACCCACGAGCAGTACTTC.

On this clone: The junction and the germline gene differ at one end; a read error may be behind it. The chain is built from TRBV19 and TRBJ1-6; TRBD1 might be the D (6 bases). Germline values: CDR1 LNHDA, CDR2 SQIVND (reference sequence). This CDR3 has 16 residues. CDR3 DNA: TGTGCCAGTAGTTCCCCCGACAGGTCCTACAATTCACCCCTCCACTTT. Translating gives CASSSPDRSYNSPLHF.

The chain combines TRBV9 with TRBJ2-7; 8 positions agree with TRBD2. The CDR3 contains 13 residues. With 7 bases clipped from V and 6 bases from J, the junction kept 9 bases outside the gene matches. Germline V gene sequence: CDR1 SGDLS, CDR2 YYNGEE. DNA for the CDR3: TGTGCCAGCTCAAGCGGGAGCCCCCTCGAGCAGTACTTC. Its translation is CASSSGSPLEQYF.

This sequence joins TRBV5-1 and TRBJ2-7; 8 bases match TRBD1. This CDR3 contains 16 residues. In germline, CDR1 is SGHRS, CDR2 YFSETQ. The trim removed 0 bases at V and 0 bases at J, leaving 5 bases unmatched. Here the CDR3 DNA reads TGCGCCAGCAGCTTGGCTGGACAGGGTGTCTCCTACGAGCAGTACTTC. Its protein product is CASSLAGQGVSYEQYF.

The V and J genes are TRBV7-9 and TRBJ1-2; no clear D. The CDR3 has 14 amino acids. V was shortened by 0 bases and J by 2 bases, with 7 bases between the two germline ends. Germline V gene lookup returns CDR1 SEHNR and CDR2 FQNEAQ (reference sequence). The CDR3 spells CASSLAMENYGYTF. The CDR3 nucleotides are TGTGCCAGCAGCTTAGCGATGGAGAACTATGGCTACACCTTC.

The chain is built from TRBV6-4 and TRBJ2-6, with a tentative D call TRBD2 (6 bases). V dropped 0 bases and J dropped 1 base, with 7 bases sitting between them. The germline V gene encodes CDR1 MRHNA and CDR2 SNTAGT. This CDR3 contains 16 residues. DNA for the CDR3: TGTGCCAGCAGTGACTCGGCGGGGTCTGGGGCCAACGTCCTGACTTTC. Translating gives CASSDSAGSGANVLTF.

The V call is TRBV7-2, the J call TRBJ2-7; D is unclear. The CDR3 is 15 amino acids. Germline V gene lookup returns CDR1 SGHTA and CDR2 FQGNSA. The germline V and J ends were trimmed by 1 base and 4 bases, with 14 bases remaining between them. The CDR3 DNA sequence: TGTGCCAGCAGCTTAGGTGGGCTGGGTTGGTACGAGCAGTACTTC. This codes for CASSLGGLGWYEQYF.

The J gene is TRBJ1-2, the V gene TRBV7-9; D unresolved. Germline V CDR1 and CDR2: SEHNR, FQNEAQ (reference sequence). The CDR3 sequence is 14 residues long. V was shortened by 5 bases and J by 0 bases, with 10 bases between the two germline ends. As DNA, the CDR3 is TGTGCCAGCAGCCCCGACACGTCTAACTATGGCTACACCTTC. This sequence encodes CASSPDTSNYGYTF. The full variable domain, its missing parts supplied by reference TRBV7-9 and TRBJ1-2, is DTGVSQNPRHKITKRGQNVTFRCDPISEHNRLYWYRQTLGQGPEFLTYFQNEAQLEKSRLLSDRFSAERPKGSFSTLEIQRTEQGDSAMYLCASSPDTSNYGYTFGSGTRLTVV.